This T cell receptor (beta chain) was captured in a study of CD8+CD57+ T cells in acquired aplastic anemia. General observations from the study: There were over 25 CD8+ CDR3 sequences that occurred in both patients and controls.

The sequenced patients had an expansion of CD8+CD57+ cells seen by flow cytometry. Genomic DNA, serving as template, underwent TCR beta VDJ and CDR3 profiling. Each CDR3 protein is one row after TCRdb ran MiXCR on the reads. The repertoire consists of around 120,000 distinct CDR3 sequences, with approximately 36% occurring once and the leading ten covering around 2.7%. The V gene's germline CDR1 is SGHAT and CDR2 FQNNGV. The CDR3 is 15 residues long. Trimming shortened V by 5 bases and J by 6 bases, and 17 bases separated the two germline ends. Concerning this clonotype: The antigen is unknown.

The chain recombines TRBV11-2 with TRBJ2-1; D gene uncertain. The receptor's source is a human donor with aplastic anemia. Sample: sorted CD4+, CD8+, or CD8+CD57+ T cells (not recorded which) from PBMCs. CDR3 protein: CASSLSLLVGNEQFF. The DNA of the CDR3 is TGTGCCAGCAGCCTCTCGCTCCTGGTCGGCAATGAGCAGTTCTTC. Full variable domain (missing parts from reference TRBV11-2 and TRBJ2-1): EAGVAQSPRYKIIEKRQSVAFWCNPISGHATLYWYQQILGQGPKLLIQFQNNGVVDDSQLPKDRFSAERLKGVDSTLKIQPAKLEDSAVYLCASSLSLLVGNEQFFGPGTRLTVL.